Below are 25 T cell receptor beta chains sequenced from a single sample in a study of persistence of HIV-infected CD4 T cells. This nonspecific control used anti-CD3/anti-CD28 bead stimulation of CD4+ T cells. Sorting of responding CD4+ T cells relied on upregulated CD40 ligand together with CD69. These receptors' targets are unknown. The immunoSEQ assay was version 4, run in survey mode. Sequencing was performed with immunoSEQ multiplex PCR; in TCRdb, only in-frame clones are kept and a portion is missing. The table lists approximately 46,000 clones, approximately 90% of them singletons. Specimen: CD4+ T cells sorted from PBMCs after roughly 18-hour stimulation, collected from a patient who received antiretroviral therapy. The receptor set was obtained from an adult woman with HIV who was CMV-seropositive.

The CDR3 bases are TGTGCCAGCAGTTACGGAAACACCATATATTTT. Translated: CASSYGNTIYF. This chain joins TRBV6-5 and TRBJ1-3; unclear D gene. V lost 2 bases and J 4 bases, leaving 0 bases between the germline ends. The CDR3 sequence is 11 residues long. CDR1 MNHEY and CDR2 SVGAGI come from the germline V gene.

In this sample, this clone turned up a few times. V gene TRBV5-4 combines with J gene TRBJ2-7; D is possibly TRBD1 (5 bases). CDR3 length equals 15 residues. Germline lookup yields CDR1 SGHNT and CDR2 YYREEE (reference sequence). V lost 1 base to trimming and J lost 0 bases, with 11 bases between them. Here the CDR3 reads CASSLTGRSSYEQYF. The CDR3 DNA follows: TGTGCCAGCAGCTTGACAGGACGGAGCTCCTACGAGCAGTACTTC.

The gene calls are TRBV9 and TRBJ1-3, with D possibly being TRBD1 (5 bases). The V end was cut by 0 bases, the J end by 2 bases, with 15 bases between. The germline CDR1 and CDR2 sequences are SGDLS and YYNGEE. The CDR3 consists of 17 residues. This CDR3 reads CASSVANPRGTGNTIYF. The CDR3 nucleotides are TGTGCCAGCAGCGTAGCGAATCCCCGGGGGACTGGAAACACCATATATTTT.

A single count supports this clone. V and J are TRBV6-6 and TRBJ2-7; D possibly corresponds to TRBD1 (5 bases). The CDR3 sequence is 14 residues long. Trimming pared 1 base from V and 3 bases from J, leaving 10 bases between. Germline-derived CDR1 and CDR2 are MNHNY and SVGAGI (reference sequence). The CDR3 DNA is TGTGCCAGCAGTTACTTAATAAGGGGCTACGAGCAGTACTTC. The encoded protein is CASSYLIRGYEQYF.

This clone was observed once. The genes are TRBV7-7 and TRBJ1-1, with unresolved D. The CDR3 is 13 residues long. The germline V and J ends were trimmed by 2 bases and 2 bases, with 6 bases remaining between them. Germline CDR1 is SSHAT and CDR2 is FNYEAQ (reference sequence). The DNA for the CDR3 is TGTGCCAGCAGCTTACAGCCTAACACTGAAGCTTTCTTT. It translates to CASSLQPNTEAFF. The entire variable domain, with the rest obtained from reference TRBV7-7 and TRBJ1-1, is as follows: GAGVSQSPRYKVTKRGQDVTLRCDPISSHATLYWYQQALGQGPEFLTYFNYEAQPDKSGLPSDRFSAERPEGSISTLTIQRTEQRDSAMYRCASSLQPNTEAFFGQGTRLTVV.

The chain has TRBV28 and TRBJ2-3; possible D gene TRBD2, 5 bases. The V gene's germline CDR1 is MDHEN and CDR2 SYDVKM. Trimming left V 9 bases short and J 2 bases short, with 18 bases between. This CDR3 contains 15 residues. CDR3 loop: CARPGGPNITDTQYF. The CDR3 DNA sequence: TGTGCCAGGCCCGGAGGACCTAACATCACAGATACGCAGTATTTT.

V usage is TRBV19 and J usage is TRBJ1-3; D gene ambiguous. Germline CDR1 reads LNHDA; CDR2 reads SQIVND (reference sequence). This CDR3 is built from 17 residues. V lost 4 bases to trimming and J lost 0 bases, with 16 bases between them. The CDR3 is CASSTRTQRISGNTIYF. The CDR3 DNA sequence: TGTGCCAGTAGTACCCGAACACAAAGGATCTCTGGAAACACCATATATTTT.

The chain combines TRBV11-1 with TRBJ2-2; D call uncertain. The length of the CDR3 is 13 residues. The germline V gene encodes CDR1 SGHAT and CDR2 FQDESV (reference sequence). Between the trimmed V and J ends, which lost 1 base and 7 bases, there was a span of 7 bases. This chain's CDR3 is CASSLERVGELFF. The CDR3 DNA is TGTGCCAGCAGCTTAGAGCGAGTCGGGGAGCTGTTTTTT.

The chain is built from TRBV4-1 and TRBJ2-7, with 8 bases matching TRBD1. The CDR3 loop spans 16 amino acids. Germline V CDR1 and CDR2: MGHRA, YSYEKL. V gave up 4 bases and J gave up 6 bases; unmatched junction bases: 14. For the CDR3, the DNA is TGCGCCAGCAGCCTCGCCGGAGGACAGGGTATCGGCGAGCAGTACTTC. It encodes CASSLAGGQGIGEQYF.

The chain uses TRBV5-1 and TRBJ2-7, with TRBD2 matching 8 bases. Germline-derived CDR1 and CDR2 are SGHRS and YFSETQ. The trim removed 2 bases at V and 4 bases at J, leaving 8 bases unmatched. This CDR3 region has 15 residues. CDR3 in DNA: TGCGCCAGCAGCTTTAGCGGGGATGTTCGGTACGAGCAGTACTTC. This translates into CASSFSGDVRYEQYF.

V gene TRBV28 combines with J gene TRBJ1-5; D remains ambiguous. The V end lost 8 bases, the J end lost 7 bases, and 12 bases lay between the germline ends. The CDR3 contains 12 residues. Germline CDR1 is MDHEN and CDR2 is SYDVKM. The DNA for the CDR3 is TGTGCCAGCCGGGGTAGCCGCCAGCCCCAGCATTTT. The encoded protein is CASRGSRQPQHF.

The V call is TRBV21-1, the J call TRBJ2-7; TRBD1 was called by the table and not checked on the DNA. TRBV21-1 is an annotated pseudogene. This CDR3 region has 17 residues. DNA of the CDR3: TGTGCCAGCAGCAAAGCGGGGGGACAGGTAAGCTCCTACGAGCAGTACTTC. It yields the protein CASSKAGGQVSSYEQYF.

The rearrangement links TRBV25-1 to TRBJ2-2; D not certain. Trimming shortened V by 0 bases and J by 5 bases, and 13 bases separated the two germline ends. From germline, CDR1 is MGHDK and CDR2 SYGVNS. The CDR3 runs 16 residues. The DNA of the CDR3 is TGTGCCAGCAGTGAATATCGCGCCGGTGTAACCGGGGAGCTGTTTTTT. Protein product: CASSEYRAGVTGELFF.

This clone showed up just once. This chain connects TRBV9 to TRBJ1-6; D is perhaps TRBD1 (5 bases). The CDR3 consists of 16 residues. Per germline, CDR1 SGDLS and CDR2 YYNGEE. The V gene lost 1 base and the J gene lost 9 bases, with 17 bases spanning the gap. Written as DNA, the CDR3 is TGTGCCAGCAGCGTATGGGGGACCGGCGGCGGTTCACCCCTCCACTTT. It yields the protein CASSVWGTGGGSPLHF.

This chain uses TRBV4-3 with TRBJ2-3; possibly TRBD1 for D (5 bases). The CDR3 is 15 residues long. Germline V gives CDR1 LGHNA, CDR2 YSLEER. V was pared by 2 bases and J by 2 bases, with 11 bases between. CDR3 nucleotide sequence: TGCGCCAGCAGCCAACAGGGCCTCCCCACAGATACGCAGTATTTT. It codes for CASSQQGLPTDTQYF.

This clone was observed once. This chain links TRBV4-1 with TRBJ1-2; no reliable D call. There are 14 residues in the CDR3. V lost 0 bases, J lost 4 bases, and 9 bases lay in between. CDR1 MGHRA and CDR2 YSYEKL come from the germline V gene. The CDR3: CASSQDRGPYGYTF. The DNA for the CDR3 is TGCGCCAGCAGCCAAGATAGAGGGCCCTATGGCTACACCTTC.

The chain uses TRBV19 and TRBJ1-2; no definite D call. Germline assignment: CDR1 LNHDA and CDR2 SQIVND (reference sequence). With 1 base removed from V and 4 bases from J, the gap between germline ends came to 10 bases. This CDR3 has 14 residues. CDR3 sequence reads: CASSIGKTVYGYTF. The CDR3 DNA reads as TGTGCCAGTAGTATAGGCAAGACCGTCTATGGCTACACCTTC.

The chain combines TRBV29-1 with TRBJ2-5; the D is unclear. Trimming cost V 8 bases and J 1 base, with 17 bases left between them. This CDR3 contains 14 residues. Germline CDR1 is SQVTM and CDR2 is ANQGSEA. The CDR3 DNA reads TGCAGCCTTATGAGACCCCCACCCCAAGAGACCCAGTACTTC. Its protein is CSLMRPPPQETQYF.

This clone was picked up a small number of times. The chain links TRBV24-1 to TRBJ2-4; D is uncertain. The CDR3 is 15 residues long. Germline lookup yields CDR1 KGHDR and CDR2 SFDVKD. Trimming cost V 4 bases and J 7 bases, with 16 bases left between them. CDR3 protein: CATSDPGPDGNIQYF. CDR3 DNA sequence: TGTGCCACCAGTGACCCCGGACCTGATGGGAACATTCAGTACTTC.

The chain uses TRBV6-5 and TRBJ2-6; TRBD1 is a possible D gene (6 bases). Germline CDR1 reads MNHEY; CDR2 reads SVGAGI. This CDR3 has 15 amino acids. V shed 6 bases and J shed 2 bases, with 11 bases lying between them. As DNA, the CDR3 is TGTGCCAGCAGGACCGGGACAACTGGGGCCAACGTCCTGACTTTC. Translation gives CASRTGTTGANVLTF.

The CDR3 DNA follows: TGTGCCAGCAAGGGACAGGGGGAAAATCAGCCCCAGCATTTT. Translated, it gives CASKGQGENQPQHF. The chain joins TRBV3-1 (or the pseudogene TRBV3-2) to TRBJ1-5; 11 bases align to TRBD1. Per the germline V gene, CDR1 is LGHDT and CDR2 is YNNKEL (reference sequence). After removal of 7 bases from V and 4 bases from J, the junction contained 3 bases not matched to a gene. This CDR3 has 14 amino acids.

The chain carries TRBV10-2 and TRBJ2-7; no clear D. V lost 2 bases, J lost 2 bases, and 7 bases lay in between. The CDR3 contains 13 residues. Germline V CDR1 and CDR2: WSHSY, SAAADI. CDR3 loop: CASSEAITYEQYF. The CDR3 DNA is TGCGCCAGCAGTGAGGCAATTACCTACGAGCAGTACTTC.

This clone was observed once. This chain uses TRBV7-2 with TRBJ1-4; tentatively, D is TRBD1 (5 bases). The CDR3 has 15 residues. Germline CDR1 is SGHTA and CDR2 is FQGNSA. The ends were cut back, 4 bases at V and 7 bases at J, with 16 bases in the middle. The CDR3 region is CASSYGLRRGEKLFF. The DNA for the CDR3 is TGTGCCAGCAGCTACGGGCTCAGGAGGGGTGAAAAACTGTTTTTT. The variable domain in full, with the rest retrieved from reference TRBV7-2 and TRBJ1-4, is GAGVSQSPSNKVTEKGKDVELRCDPISGHTALYWYRQSLGQGLEFLIYFQGNSAPDKSGLPSDRFSAERTGGSVSTLTIQRTQQEDSAVYLCASSYGLRRGEKLFFGSGTQLSVL.

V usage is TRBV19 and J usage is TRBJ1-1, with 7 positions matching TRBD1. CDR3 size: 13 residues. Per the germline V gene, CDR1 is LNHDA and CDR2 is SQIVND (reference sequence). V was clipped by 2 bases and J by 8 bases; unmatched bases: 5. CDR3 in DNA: TGTGCCAGTAGTATACAGGGGGGAGGAGAAGCTTTCTTT. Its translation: CASSIQGGGEAFF.

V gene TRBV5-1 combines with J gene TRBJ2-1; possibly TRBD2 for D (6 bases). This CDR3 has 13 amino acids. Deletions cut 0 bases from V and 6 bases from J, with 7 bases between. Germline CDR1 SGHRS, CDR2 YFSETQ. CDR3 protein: CASSLVGGNEQFF. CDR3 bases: TGCGCCAGCAGCTTGGTGGGGGGCAATGAGCAGTTCTTC.